The source of this T cell receptor beta chain is a study of CD8+CD57+ T cells in acquired aplastic anemia (dated by TCRdb to the late 2010s). Some background on the complete study: On average, sorted CD4+ and CD8+ cells yielded around 3.4 ug of extracted DNA, with a range of about 0.18 to 30 ug. Mean read counts for healthy donor samples were about 10 million for CD4+ cells and roughly 12 million for CD8+ cells. Overall results and qualifications from the work: Patients and healthy controls showed no significant difference in CD8+ Simpson's diversity (P=0.060). Roughly 31 CD8+ CDR3 sequences were shared between patients and controls but appeared highly expressed in patients and within their immunodominant clones.

TCR repertoires of sorted CD4+ and CD8+ blood T cells from severe aplastic anemia patients and healthy subjects were deep-sequenced in the study. Ficoll-Paque density gradient centrifugation was used to isolate peripheral blood mononuclear cells. Before DNA extraction, CD4+ and CD8+ T cells were sorted by FACS or by magnetic beads. According to the germline V gene (reference sequence), CDR1 reads LNHDA and CDR2 reads SQIVND. The V end loses 9 bases and the J end loses 10 bases, and a stretch of 19 bases separates them. Counted from cysteine to phenylalanine, this CDR3 has 13 amino acids. CDR3 DNA is the only sequence kept; it has 39 bases, read in frame from the first base. TCR beta VDJ combination and CDR3 sequence profiling used genomic DNA as the template. An Illumina HiSeq 2000 was the platform used for TCR repertoire sequencing. Processing in the source paper ran as follows. Repertoires were assessed using TRBV/TRBJ rearrangement plots, CDR3 size and DJ length profiles, and Simpson's diversity index. The immunodominant clone was defined as the most abundant DNA sequence in deep sequencing data. CDR3 amino acid sequences were checked for sharing between subjects and were compared against published repertoires and the VDJdb database. In TCRdb, the public reads were trimmed at Q25 with fastp and aligned with MiXCR, with productive beta chains retained. CDR3 protein duplicates are merged, each entry listing the most common genes and DNA. It is TCRdb's table, rather than the study itself, that gives the V and J calls and clone size. This sample lists a few hundred thousand distinct CDR3 sequences; approximately 35% were detected once. Of the sample, around 1.1% is held by the ten largest clones.

Notes on this clonotype: The clone's antigen remains unknown. No clone much larger than this one lies a single base away; base qualities are absent.

Sequenced input: sorted CD4+, CD8+, or CD8+CD57+ T cells (not recorded which) from PBMCs. The rearranged chain carries TRBV19 and TRBJ2-1, with no confidently assigned D gene. This clonotype was sampled from a human donor in good health, serving as a control. The CDR3 amino acid sequence is: CASSPPTKFEQFF. The DNA sequence follows: TGTGCCAGCAGTCCGCCAACTAAGTTCGAGCAGTTCTTC. Beyond the CDR3, the reference TRBV19 and TRBJ2-1 genes provide the residues; the full variable domain reads: DGGITQSPKYLFRKEGQNVTLSCEQNLNHDAMYWYRQDPGQGLRLIYYSQIVNDFQKGDIAEGYSVSREKKESFPLTVTSAQKNPTAFYLCASSPPTKFEQFFGPGTRLTVL.